The clone carrying this T cell receptor (beta chain) was picked up one time. The target antigen is unknown. TCRdb's copy holds only in-frame clones and misses some; the assay was immunoSEQ multiplex PCR. The table shows under 70,000 clones, with roughly two thirds occurring only once. Each patient relapsed following autologous stem cell transplantation, and prior brentuximab vedotin exposure differed. These data belong to a study of PD-1 blockade in classical Hodgkin lymphoma. Points from the study as a whole: Baseline diversity in complete responders resembled that of newly diagnosed patients. What caused the repertoire differences, perhaps disease activity or prior therapy, remains undefined.

The specimen was peripheral blood mononuclear cells (PBMCs), collected before the second cycle of nivolumab. The sequence was obtained from a human donor with classical Hodgkin lymphoma.

CDR3 sequence reads: CASSETGGFSGNTIYF. CDR3 sequence (DNA): TGTGCCAGCAGCGAGACAGGGGGCTTCTCTGGAAACACCATATATTTT. The chain employs TRBV9 and TRBJ1-3, with TRBD1 identical over 10 bases. V trimming: 3 bases; J trimming: 0 bases; junction bases outside the gene matches: 3. This CDR3 spans 16 amino acids. Germline V gives CDR1 SGDLS, CDR2 YYNGEE.